Shown below are 4 T cell receptor beta chains from a single sample sequenced in a study of T cell responses to AZD1222 COVID-19 vaccine. Generated by immunoSEQ multiplex PCR, the TCRdb table keeps only in-frame clones and is missing some. The data contain fewer than 80,000 clones, approximately 88% of them seen just once; the ten biggest clones take up approximately 9.1%. The source was peripheral blood, collected 28 days after the second dose of the MenACWY control vaccine. Receptor source: an adult who received the MenACWY meningococcal vaccine as a control.

The rearrangement links TRBV19 to TRBJ1-2; D uncertain. Per the germline V gene, CDR1 is LNHDA and CDR2 is SQIVND (reference sequence). The CDR3 covers 15 residues. Trimming cost V 1 base and J 0 bases, with 9 bases left between them. The CDR3 reads CASSIGPLPNYGYTF. In DNA form, the CDR3 reads TGTGCCAGTAGTATAGGCCCGTTACCTAACTATGGCTACACCTTC. Full variable domain (remainder filled in from reference TRBV19 and TRBJ1-2): DGGITQSPKYLFRKEGQNVTLSCEQNLNHDAMYWYRQDPGQGLRLIYYSQIVNDFQKGDIAEGYSVSREKKESFPLTVTSAQKNPTAFYLCASSIGPLPNYGYTFGSGTRLTVV.

The genes are TRBV4-1 and TRBJ2-3; TRBD1 aligns across 8 bases. The CDR3 is made up of 16 amino acids. Trimming at V came to 4 bases and at J to 3 bases, leaving 9 bases not matched to a gene. Germline CDR1 reads MGHRA; CDR2 reads YSYEKL. CDR3 residues: CASSRGQADGTDTQYF. The CDR3 DNA reads TGCGCCAGCAGCCGGGGACAGGCGGATGGGACAGATACGCAGTATTTT.

The V gene is TRBV28, the J gene TRBJ1-2; 7 bases match TRBD1. The trim removed 6 bases at V and 6 bases at J, leaving 7 bases unmatched. Germline-derived CDR1 and CDR2 are MDHEN and SYDVKM. CDR3 length equals 13 residues. The CDR3 nucleotides read TGTGCCAGCAGACTACAGGGGTTCCATGGCTACACCTTC. This encodes CASRLQGFHGYTF.

This chain uses TRBV30 with TRBJ1-2; tentative D call: TRBD1 (6 bases). V shed 3 bases and J shed 5 bases, with 19 bases lying between them. CDR1 and CDR2 from the germline V gene are GTSNPN and SVGIG (reference sequence). The CDR3 spans 15 residues. As DNA, the CDR3 is TGTGCCTGGAGGGGGCTGTACGAGACAGGTTATGGCTACACCTTC. Its translation: CAWRGLYETGYGYTF.